Described below is a single TCR beta chain sequence and its context. Its antigen is not identified. The sample originates from a study of T cell responses to AZD1222 COVID-19 vaccine. Study-level results: White British donors predominated, females outnumbered males, and clonal diversity was possibly underestimated. Epitopes outside B.1.351 and B.1.1.7 mutated regions reportedly drew nearly half of spike TCRs. Repertoires in all cases were sampled only once the peak T cell response had passed.

The V gene's germline CDR1 is MDHEN and CDR2 SYDVKM. The CDR3 runs to 13 residues. V lost 4 bases, J lost 8 bases, and 14 bases lay in between. The protocol was immunoSEQ multiplex PCR, while the TCRdb copy is restricted to in-frame clones and leaves out a portion. The table lists about 220,000 clones, roughly 91% of them singletons. The starting material was peripheral blood, obtained on day 0 of MenACWY control vaccination. This chain links TRBV28 with TRBJ1-1; unclear D gene. This TCR derives from an adult in good health. In DNA form, the CDR3 reads TGTGCCAGCAGTTCAGAGCCCCGACCCGAAGCTTTCTTT. It translates to CASSSEPRPEAFF.